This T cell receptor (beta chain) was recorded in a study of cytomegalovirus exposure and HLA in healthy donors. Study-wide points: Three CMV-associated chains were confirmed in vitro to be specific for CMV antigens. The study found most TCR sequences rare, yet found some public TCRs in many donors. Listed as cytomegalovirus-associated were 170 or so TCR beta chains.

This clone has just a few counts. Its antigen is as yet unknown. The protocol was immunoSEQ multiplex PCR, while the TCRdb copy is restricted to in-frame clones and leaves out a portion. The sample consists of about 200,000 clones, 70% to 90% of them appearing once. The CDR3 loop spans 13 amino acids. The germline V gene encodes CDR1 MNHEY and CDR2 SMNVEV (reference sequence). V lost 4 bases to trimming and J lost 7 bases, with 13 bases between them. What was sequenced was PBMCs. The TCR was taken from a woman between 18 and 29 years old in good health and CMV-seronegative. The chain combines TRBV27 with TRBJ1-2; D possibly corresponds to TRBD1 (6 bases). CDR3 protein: CASSSTGLGGYTF. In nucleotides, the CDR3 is TGTGCCAGCAGTTCCACAGGGCTAGGTGGCTACACCTTC.